A selection of T cell receptor beta chains follows, all from one sample in a study of beta chain features in type 1 diabetes. The data were produced by immunoSEQ multiplex PCR, yet TCRdb's version contains in-frame clones alone and is incomplete. There are 300,000 to 400,000 clones in the sample; around 10% occur only once, and about 0.015% lies in the top ten. Sequencing was done on a sample of naive CD4+ T cells from blood. These receptors were taken from a woman in her twenties or thirties in good health. Each CDR3 is given with its conserved first and last residue. The D gene is left open where the match is weak. Clone size appears in some rows only: once, few, many, or a class for an expanded clone.

>TRBJ2-1|NA|TRBV7-9|TRBD2
TGTGCCAGCAGCCACAAGCGGGAGTGGAGCTACAATGAGCAGTTCTTC
CASSHKREWSYNEQFF
>TRBJ1-1|NA|TRBV11-1|TRBD1
TGTGCCAGCAGCTTGGACAGGGGGCACTGGACTGAAGCTTTCTTT
CASSLDRGHWTEAFF
>TRBJ1-2|NA|TRBV7-2|TRBD1
TGTGCCAGCAGCCCACGGGACAGTACTTACTATGGCTACACCTTC
CASSPRDSTYYGYTF
>TRBJ2-5|NA|TRBV7-8|TRBD1
TGTGCCAGCAGCCGAGACAGGGCCGAGACCCAGTACTTC
CASSRDRAETQYF
>TRBJ2-3|NA|TRBV7-8|NA
TGTGCCAGCAGCTTAGTCCCACTCTTCACAGATACGCAGTATTTT
CASSLVPLFTDTQYF
>TRBJ2-1|NA|TRBV6-6|TRBD2
TGTGCCAGCAGTTTTCTAGCGGGAGGGGTCAACAATGAGCAGTTCTTC
CASSFLAGGVNNEQFF
>TRBJ2-5|many|TRBV28|NA
TGTGCCAGCAGTTCACAAGAGACCCAGTACTTC
CASSSQETQYF
>TRBJ1-5|few|TRBV7-9|NA
TGTGCCAGCAGCTTAGTGGGAGACAATCAGCCCCAGCATTTT
CASSLVGDNQPQHF
>TRBJ2-1|NA|TRBV19|TRBD2
TGTGCCAGTAGTGAGCTAGCGGGAGCCGGGAATGAGCAGTTCTTC
CASSELAGAGNEQFF
>TRBJ2-7|NA|TRBV7-2|TRBD2
TGTGCCAGCAGCTTAGGCGGCGGGGGACCCTACGAGCAGTACTTC
CASSLGGGGPYEQYF
>TRBJ1-2|NA|TRBV15|NA
TGTGCCACCAGCAGGGGGTATCAGGGTGGCTACACCTTC
CATSRGYQGGYTF
>TRBJ2-1|few|TRBV5-6|NA
TGTGCCAGCAGCCGGGCCCGGTCGGGAGAGGGGAATGAGCAGTTCTTC
CASSRARSGEGNEQFF
>TRBJ2-7|NA|TRBV27|NA
TGTGCCAGCAGTCGACAGGTGGGCTCCTACGAGCAGTACTTC
CASSRQVGSYEQYF
>TRBJ2-1|few|TRBV28|TRBD2
TGTGCCAGCAGAACCTTTAGCGGGAGCTCCTACAATGAGCAGTTCTTC
CASRTFSGSSYNEQFF
>TRBJ1-1|NA|TRBV6-1|NA
TGTGCCAGCAGTGAGACAGTGAACACTGAAGCTTTCTTT
CASSETVNTEAFF
>TRBJ2-1|NA|TRBV28|NA
TGTGCCAGCAGGGAAAGCGGGCTTGCCTACAATGAGCAGTTCTTC
CASRESGLAYNEQFF
>TRBJ2-7|few|TRBV15|NA
TGTGCCACCAGCAGAGGCGGAGGGGGCGCACCCTACGAGCAGTACTTC
CATSRGGGGAPYEQYF
>TRBJ2-7|NA|TRBV7-2|NA
TGTGCCAGCAGCTTAGCTCGGGCCTACGAGCAGTACTTC
CASSLARAYEQYF
>TRBJ2-6|few|TRBV28|NA
TGTGCCAGCAGCATCGATCGGCAGGGGAGGACAGGCAACTCTGGGGCCAACGTCCTGACTTTC
CASSIDRQGRTGNSGANVLTF
>TRBJ2-7|few|TRBV30|TRBD1
TGTGCCGGGACAGGTTTTGACGAGCAGTACTTC
CAGTGFDEQYF
>TRBJ2-3|NA|TRBV7-2|NA
TGTGCCAGCAGACGCAGCGGATACACAGATACGCAGTATTTT
CASRRSGYTDTQYF
>TRBJ2-7|NA|TRBV5-1|TRBD1
TGCGCCAGCAGCTTGGAGACAGGGGGCACCTACGAGCAGTACTTC
CASSLETGGTYEQYF
>TRBJ1-1|few|TRBV18|TRBD1
TGTGCCAGCTCCGGGACAGGGATAATGAACACTGAAGCTTTCTTT
CASSGTGIMNTEAFF
>TRBJ2-1|NA|TRBV5-1|TRBD2
TGCGCCAGCAGCTTGGGCGGGGGGAGGACCTACAATGAGCAGTTCTTC
CASSLGGGRTYNEQFF
>TRBJ2-5|NA|TRBV4-3|TRBD2
TGCGCCAGCAGCCAAGATAGGGGACTAGCGGGAGCCGGGCGAAAGACCCAGTACTTC
CASSQDRGLAGAGRKTQYF
>TRBJ2-5|few|TRBV10-3|TRBD2
TGTGCCATCAGTGAGTCTACTAGCGGGCAAGAGACCCAGTACTTC
CAISESTSGQETQYF
>TRBJ2-7|few|TRBV10-3|TRBD1
TGTGCCATCAGTGAACGGACAGGGGTCCACGAGCAGTACTTC
CAISERTGVHEQYF
>TRBJ1-1|NA|TRBV28|NA
TGTGCCAGCAGGGAGAGCGGGGAAGCTTTCTTT
CASRESGEAFF
>TRBJ2-1|NA|TRBV11-2|TRBD2
TGTGCCAGCAGCTTACAAGGACTAGCGGGACTGCCGGTTGAGGATGAGCAGTTCTTC
CASSLQGLAGLPVEDEQFF
>TRBJ2-6|few|TRBV7-2|TRBD1
TGTGCCAGCAGACAACCGACAGGGTCTACGAAGGGGGCCAACGTCCTGACTTTC
CASRQPTGSTKGANVLTF
>TRBJ2-5|few|TRBV10-3|NA
TGTGCCATCAGTGAGTCGGGGGGAGAGACCCAGTACTTC
CAISESGGETQYF
>TRBJ2-3|NA|TRBV19|TRBD2
TGTGCCAGTAGTATAATTGGGCTAGCGGGGGCTCCGGATACGCAGTATTTT
CASSIIGLAGAPDTQYF
>TRBJ2-3|NA|TRBV2|NA
TGTGCCAGCAGTGTCAGGGCCTCTGGCACAGATACGCAGTATTTT
CASSVRASGTDTQYF
>TRBJ2-7|NA|TRBV27|TRBD2
TGTGCCAGCAGTCACAATTCTCCGGGACTAGCGGTGTACGAGCAGTACTTC
CASSHNSPGLAVYEQYF
>TRBJ2-7|few|TRBV9|TRBD1
TGTGCCAGCAGCGGACCGGGACAGGGCTACGAGCAGTACTTC
CASSGPGQGYEQYF
>TRBJ1-5|NA|TRBV15|NA
TGTGCCACCAGCAGCGGCGGGTTCAGGCAGCCCCAGCATTTT
CATSSGGFRQPQHF
>TRBJ2-1|NA|TRBV10-3|TRBD2
TGTGCCATCAGCTCTTTGAGCGGGAGCAATGAGCAGTTCTTC
CAISSLSGSNEQFF
>TRBJ2-5|few|TRBV5-1|TRBD1
TGCGCCAGCAGCTCGACAGGGGAAGCGACCCAGTACTTC
CASSSTGEATQYF
>TRBJ2-5|few|TRBV7-3|TRBD2
TGTGCCAGCAGCCCCCCTCTAGCGGCCAACCAAGAGACCCAGTACTTC
CASSPPLAANQETQYF
>TRBJ2-5|few|TRBV30|NA
TGTGCCTCAAAGCACGGTCCCGGGGTCCAAGAGACCCAGTACTTC
CASKHGPGVQETQYF
>TRBJ2-3|NA|TRBV7-9|TRBD2
TGTGCCAGCAGCCCTACCTTGACTAGCGGCACAGATACGCAGTATTTT
CASSPTLTSGTDTQYF
>TRBJ1-2|NA|TRBV28|NA
TGTGCCAGCAGTTTCCTTACGCAGGGGCTGGGTGGCTACACCTTC
CASSFLTQGLGGYTF
>TRBJ1-2|few|TRBV25-1|TRBD1
TGTGCCAGCAGTGAGACAGGGGATTGGGGCTACACCTTC
CASSETGDWGYTF
>TRBJ2-1|few|TRBV7-3|NA
TGTGCCAGCAGCTTAGCGTCGCGTGAGCAGTTCTTC
CASSLASREQFF
>TRBJ1-1|few|TRBV10-3|NA
TGTGCCATCAGTGAGTCCCCAGGGCCAGAGACTGAAGCTTTCTTT
CAISESPGPETEAFF
>TRBJ2-1|few|TRBV28|NA
TGTGCCAGCAGTTTTAGGGACTTCGAGTTCTTC
CASSFRDFEFF
>TRBJ1-1|few|TRBV7-9|NA
TGTGCCAGCAGACAAGGGGCCTTTGGTGGTTTCTTT
CASRQGAFGGFF
>TRBJ1-2|few|TRBV19|NA
TGTGCCAGTAGTGGGAGCTATGGCTACACCTTC
CASSGSYGYTF
>TRBJ2-7|few|TRBV18|NA
TGTGCCAGCTCGCCGGCCGGAGGGACCGACGAGCAGTACTTC
CASSPAGGTDEQYF
>TRBJ2-3|few|TRBV15|NA
TGTGCCACCAGCAGTGGCGGGGACACAGATACGCAGTATTTT
CATSSGGDTDTQYF
>TRBJ1-2|NA|TRBV5-6|TRBD1
TGTGCCAGCAGCCCCGGACAGGGGAACTATGGCTACACCTTC
CASSPGQGNYGYTF
>TRBJ2-5|few|TRBV4-2|TRBD2
TGTGCCAGCAGAGTCCTAGCGGGGGGTGGCGCCCAGTACTTC
CASRVLAGGGAQYF
>TRBJ2-5|few|TRBV6-5|NA
TGTGCCAGCAGCCTTGGACAGAGGCAAGAGACCCAGTACTTC
CASSLGQRQETQYF
>TRBJ1-1|NA|TRBV6-5|TRBD1
TGTGCCAGCAGCCGGGACAGGGGGAGCACTGAAGCTTTCTTT
CASSRDRGSTEAFF
>TRBJ2-7|NA|TRBV7-8|NA
TGTGCCAGCAGCTTAAATGCTAACTCCTACGAGCAGTACTTC
CASSLNANSYEQYF